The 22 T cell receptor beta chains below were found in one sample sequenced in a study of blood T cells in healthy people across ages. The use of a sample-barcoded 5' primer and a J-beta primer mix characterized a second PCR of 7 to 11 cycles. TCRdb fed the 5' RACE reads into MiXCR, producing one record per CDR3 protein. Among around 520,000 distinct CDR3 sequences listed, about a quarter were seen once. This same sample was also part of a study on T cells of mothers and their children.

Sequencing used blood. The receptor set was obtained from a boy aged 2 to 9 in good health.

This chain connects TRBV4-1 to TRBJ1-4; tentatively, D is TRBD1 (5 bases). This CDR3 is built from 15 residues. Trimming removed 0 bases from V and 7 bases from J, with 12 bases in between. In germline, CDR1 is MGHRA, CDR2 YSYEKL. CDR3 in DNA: TGCGCCAGCAGCCAAGAGGTGCAGGGTACTGAAAAACTGTTTTTT. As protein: CASSQEVQGTEKLFF.

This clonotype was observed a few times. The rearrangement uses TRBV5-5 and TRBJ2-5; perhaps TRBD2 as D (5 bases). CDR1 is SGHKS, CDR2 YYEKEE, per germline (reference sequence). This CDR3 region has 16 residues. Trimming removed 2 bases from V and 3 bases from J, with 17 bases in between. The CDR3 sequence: CASSFASTTRKETQYF. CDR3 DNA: TGTGCCAGCAGCTTTGCCTCGACTACCCGAAAAGAGACCCAGTACTTC.

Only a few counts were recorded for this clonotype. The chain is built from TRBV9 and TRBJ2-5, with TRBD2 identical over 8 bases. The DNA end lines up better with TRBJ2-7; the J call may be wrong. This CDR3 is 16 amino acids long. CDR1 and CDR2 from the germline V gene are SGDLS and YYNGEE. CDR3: CASSPSGGGPTYEQYF. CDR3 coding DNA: TGTGCCAGCAGCCCCTCCGGCGGGGGGCCCACCTACGAGCAGTACTTC.

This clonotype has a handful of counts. CDR3: CASSQADVSGYTF. The CDR3 nucleotides are TGTGCCAGCAGCCAAGCGGATGTTAGTGGCTACACCTTC. This chain connects TRBV4-2 to TRBJ1-2; D gene unclear. CDR3 length equals 13 residues. Germline CDR1 and CDR2: LGHNA and YNFKEQ. V shed 1 base and J shed 7 bases, with 10 bases lying between them.

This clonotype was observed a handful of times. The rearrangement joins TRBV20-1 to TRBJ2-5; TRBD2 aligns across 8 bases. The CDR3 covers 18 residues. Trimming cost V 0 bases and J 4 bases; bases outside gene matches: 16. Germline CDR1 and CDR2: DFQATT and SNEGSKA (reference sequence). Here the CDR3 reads CSARDHRFGSGIAETQYF. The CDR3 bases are TGCAGTGCTAGAGATCACCGTTTTGGTAGCGGGATAGCAGAGACCCAGTACTTC.

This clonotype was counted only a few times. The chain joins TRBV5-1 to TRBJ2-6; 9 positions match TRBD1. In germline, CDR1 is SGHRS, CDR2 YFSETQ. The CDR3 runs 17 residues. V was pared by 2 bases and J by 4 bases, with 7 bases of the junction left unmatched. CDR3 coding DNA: TGCGCCAGCAGCTTTATGGGACAGGGCACCGGGGCCAACGTCCTGACTTTC. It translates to CASSFMGQGTGANVLTF.

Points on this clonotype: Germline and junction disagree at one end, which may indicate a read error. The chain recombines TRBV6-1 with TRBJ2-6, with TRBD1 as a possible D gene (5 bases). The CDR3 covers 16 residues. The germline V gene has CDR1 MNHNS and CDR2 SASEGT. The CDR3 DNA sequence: TGTGCCAGCAGTGACAGTTACGGGTCTGGGGCCAACATCCTGACTTTC. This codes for CASSDSYGSGANILTF.

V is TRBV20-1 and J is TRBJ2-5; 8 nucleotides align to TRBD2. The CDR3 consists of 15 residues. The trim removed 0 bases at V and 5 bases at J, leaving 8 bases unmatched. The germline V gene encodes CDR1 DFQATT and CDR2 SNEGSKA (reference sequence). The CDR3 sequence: CSARDGTGGPETQYF. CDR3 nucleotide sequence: TGCAGTGCTAGAGATGGGACGGGAGGGCCGGAGACCCAGTACTTC.

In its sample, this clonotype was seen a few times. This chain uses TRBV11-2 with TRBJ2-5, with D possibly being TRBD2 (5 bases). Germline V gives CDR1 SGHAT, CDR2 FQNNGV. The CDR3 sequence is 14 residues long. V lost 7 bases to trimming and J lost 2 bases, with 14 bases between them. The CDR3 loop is CASIPDSSQETQYF. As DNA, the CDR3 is TGTGCCAGCATCCCGGACTCTTCTCAAGAGACCCAGTACTTC.

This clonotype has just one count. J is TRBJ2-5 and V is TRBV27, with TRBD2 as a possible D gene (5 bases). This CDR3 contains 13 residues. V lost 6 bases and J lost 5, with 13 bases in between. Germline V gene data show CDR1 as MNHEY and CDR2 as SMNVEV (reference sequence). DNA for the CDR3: TGTGCCAGCAGACCCTGGACGGGGGAGACCCAGTACTTC. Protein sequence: CASRPWTGETQYF.

The CDR3 nucleotides read TGCAGCGTCCGTAAGGACAGCTCCTACAATGAGCAGTTCTTC. As protein: CSVRKDSSYNEQFF. V usage is TRBV29-1 and J usage is TRBJ2-1, with a weak D call TRBD1 (6 bases). Germline V gives CDR1 SQVTM, CDR2 ANQGSEA. The CDR3 length is 14 residues. V lost 6 bases, J lost 0 bases, and 12 bases lay in between.

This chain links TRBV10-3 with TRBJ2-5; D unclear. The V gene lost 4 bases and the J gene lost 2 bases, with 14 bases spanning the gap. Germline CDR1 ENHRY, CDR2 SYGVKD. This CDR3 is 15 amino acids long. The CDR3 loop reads CAISGPSVNQETQYF. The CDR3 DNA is TGTGCCATCAGTGGACCGTCAGTAAATCAAGAGACCCAGTACTTC.

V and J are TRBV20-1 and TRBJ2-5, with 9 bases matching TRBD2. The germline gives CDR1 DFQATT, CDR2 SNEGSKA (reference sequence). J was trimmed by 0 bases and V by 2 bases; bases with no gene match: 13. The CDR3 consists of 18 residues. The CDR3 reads CSARPSLGLATDQETQYF. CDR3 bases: TGCAGTGCTAGACCCAGTTTAGGACTAGCGACCGACCAAGAGACCCAGTACTTC.

This chain's CDR3 is CASSPPSAMETQYF. The DNA of the CDR3 is TGTGCCAGCAGCCCCCCATCAGCAATGGAGACCCAGTACTTC. This sequence joins TRBV3-1 and TRBJ2-5, with D uncertain. CDR1 is LGHDT, CDR2 YNNKEL, per germline (reference sequence). The V gene lost 4 bases and the J gene lost 5 bases, with 14 bases spanning the gap. This CDR3 has 14 residues.

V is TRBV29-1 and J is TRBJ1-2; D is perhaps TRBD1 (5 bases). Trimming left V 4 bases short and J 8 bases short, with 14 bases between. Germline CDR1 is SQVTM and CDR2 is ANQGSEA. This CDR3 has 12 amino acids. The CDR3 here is CSVAQGRGGYTF. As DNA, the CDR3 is TGCAGCGTTGCTCAGGGAAGGGGCGGCTACACCTTC.

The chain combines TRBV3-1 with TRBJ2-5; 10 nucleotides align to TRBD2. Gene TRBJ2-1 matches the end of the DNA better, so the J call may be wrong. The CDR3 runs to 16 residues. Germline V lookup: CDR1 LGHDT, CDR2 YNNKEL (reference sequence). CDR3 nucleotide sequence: TGTGCCAGCAGCCAAGAACGTCTAGCGGGAGTTCATGAGCAGTTCTTC. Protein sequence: CASSQERLAGVHEQFF.

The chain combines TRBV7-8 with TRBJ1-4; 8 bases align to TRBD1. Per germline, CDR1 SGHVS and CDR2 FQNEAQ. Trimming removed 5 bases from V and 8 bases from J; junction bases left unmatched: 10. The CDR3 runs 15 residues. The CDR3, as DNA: TGTGCCAGCAGCCCCCGCCGACAGGGGAGGGAAAAACTGTTTTTT. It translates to CASSPRRQGREKLFF. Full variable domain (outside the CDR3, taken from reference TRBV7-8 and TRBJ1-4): GAGVSQSPRYKVAKRGQDVALRCDPISGHVSLFWYQQALGQGPEFLTYFQNEAQLDKSGLPSDRFFAERPEGSVSTLKIQRTQQEDSAVYLCASSPRRQGREKLFFGSGTQLSVL.

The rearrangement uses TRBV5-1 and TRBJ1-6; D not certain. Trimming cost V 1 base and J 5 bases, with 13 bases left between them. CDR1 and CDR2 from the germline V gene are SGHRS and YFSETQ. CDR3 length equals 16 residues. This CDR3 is CASSLLSGWHNSPLHF. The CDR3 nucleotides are TGCGCCAGCAGCTTGTTATCCGGGTGGCATAATTCACCCCTCCACTTT.

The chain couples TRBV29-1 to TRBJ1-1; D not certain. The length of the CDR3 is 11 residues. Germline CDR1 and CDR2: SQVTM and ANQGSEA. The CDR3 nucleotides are TGCAGTGTGGGTGAGAGGGAGGAAGCTTTCTTT. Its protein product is CSVGEREEAFF.

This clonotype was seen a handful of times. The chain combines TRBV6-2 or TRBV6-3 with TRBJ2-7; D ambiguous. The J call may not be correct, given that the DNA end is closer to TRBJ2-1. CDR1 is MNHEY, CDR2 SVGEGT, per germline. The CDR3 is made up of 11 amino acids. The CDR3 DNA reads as TGTGCCAGCAGTTATATGAATGAGCAGTTCTTC. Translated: CASSYMNEQFF.

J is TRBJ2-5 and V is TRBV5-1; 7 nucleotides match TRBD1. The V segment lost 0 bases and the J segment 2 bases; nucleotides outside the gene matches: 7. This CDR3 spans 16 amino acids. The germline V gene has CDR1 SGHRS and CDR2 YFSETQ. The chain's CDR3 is CASSLGDLQGQETQYF. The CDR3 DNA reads TGCGCCAGCAGCTTGGGGGATTTACAGGGGCAAGAGACCCAGTACTTC.

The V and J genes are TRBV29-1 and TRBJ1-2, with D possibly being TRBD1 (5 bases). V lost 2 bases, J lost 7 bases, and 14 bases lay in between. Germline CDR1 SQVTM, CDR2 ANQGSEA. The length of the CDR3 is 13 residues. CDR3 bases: TGCAGCGTTGAACCAGGGATGGAGGGTGGCTACACCTTC. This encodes CSVEPGMEGGYTF.